These 6 T cell receptor beta chains originate from one sample sequenced in a study of shared clonotypes between healthy human individuals. Only in-frame clones appear in the TCRdb table, and some are missing; sequencing was by immunoSEQ multiplex PCR. The sample consists of around 350,000 clones, about 73% of them appearing once. Specimen: memory CD4+ T cells sorted from blood. The sample's subset: CD45RA-negative fraction. The receptors shown here come from a man in his thirties or forties in good health.

The J gene is TRBJ2-7, the V gene TRBV14; D might be TRBD1 (5 bases). Germline assignment: CDR1 SGHDN and CDR2 FVKESK. Trimming removed 4 bases from V and 0 bases from J, with 7 bases in between. There are 13 residues in the CDR3. DNA for the CDR3: TGTGCCAGCAGCCGACAGCCCTCCTACGAGCAGTACTTC. Amino acids: CASSRQPSYEQYF.

In this sample, this clone turned up once. This chain uses TRBV4-2 with TRBJ1-5; 10 nucleotides line up with TRBD1. With V trimmed by 2 bases and J by 5 bases, 15 bases remained unmatched. The germline V gene encodes CDR1 LGHNA and CDR2 YNFKEQ. The CDR3 runs to 19 residues. CDR3 coding DNA: TGTGCCAGCAGCCAAACGGGACAGGGGCGTCAAGGGGGCGATCAGCCCCAGCATTTT. It yields the protein CASSQTGQGRQGGDQPQHF.

The chain joins TRBV6-1 to TRBJ2-2; D is possibly TRBD2 (7 bases). The CDR3 totals 15 residues. Germline CDR1 is MNHNS and CDR2 is SASEGT. Trimming removed 5 bases from V and 5 bases from J, with 15 bases in between. DNA for the CDR3: TGTGCCAGCAGTTCCGGGGGGCGTCAGACCGGGGAGCTGTTTTTT. Translating it yields CASSSGGRQTGELFF.

V and J are TRBV11-3 and TRBJ2-7; D gene ambiguous. Germline V lookup: CDR1 SGHNT, CDR2 YENEEA. This CDR3 region has 12 residues. V shed 5 bases and J shed 5 bases, with 10 bases lying between them. Here the CDR3 DNA reads TGTGCCAGCAGCATATCGGGCAACGAGCAGTACTTC. Translation gives CASSISGNEQYF.

V and J are TRBV19 and TRBJ2-3, with 7 nucleotides matching TRBD2. Germline V gene data show CDR1 as LNHDA and CDR2 as SQIVND (reference sequence). The V segment lost 8 bases and the J segment 5 bases; nucleotides outside the gene matches: 10. There are 14 residues in the CDR3. In DNA, the CDR3 is TGTGCCAGTGGTAGAAGCGGGACGGGAGATACGCAGTATTTT. Translated: CASGRSGTGDTQYF. Combining the CDR3 with reference TRBV19 and TRBJ2-3 gives the whole variable domain DGGITQSPKYLFRKEGQNVTLSCEQNLNHDAMYWYRQDPGQGLRLIYYSQIVNDFQKGDIAEGYSVSREKKESFPLTVTSAQKNPTAFYLCASGRSGTGDTQYFGPGTRLTVL.

This clone counts as large. The chain carries TRBV2 and TRBJ2-1, with D perhaps TRBD1 (5 bases). Germline assignment: CDR1 SNHLY and CDR2 FYNNEI. The CDR3 loop spans 12 amino acids. Trimming removed 4 bases at V and 10 bases at J, with 11 bases between. The CDR3 DNA sequence: TGTGCCAGCAGTGCACAGACAGAAGAGCAGTTCTTC. Translating gives CASSAQTEEQFF.